What follows are 7 T cell receptor beta chains derived from one specimen sequenced in a study of breast tumors, draining lymph nodes, adjacent tissues. Breast cancer patients provided tissue from their axillary draining lymph nodes. Via MiXCR, TCRdb re-called the multiplex PCR reads, giving one row per CDR3 protein. The table lists 150,000 or so distinct CDR3 sequences, roughly 35% of them singletons. Sequenced sample: axillary lymph node tissue. The receptors were gathered from a female donor with breast cancer. Some clones in this sample may be carry-over from other donors' samples.

This clonotype was detected ten times or more. This chain joins TRBV18 and TRBJ2-1; maybe TRBD2 (5 bases). The V and J ends lost 1 base and 7 bases respectively, with 11 bases between them. CDR3 length: 14 residues. CDR1 KGHSH and CDR2 LQKENI come from the germline V gene. CDR3 DNA: TGTGCCAGCTCACCACAAACGGGGTGGAATGAGCAGTTCTTC. Its protein is CASSPQTGWNEQFF.

This clonotype occurred many times. The V gene is TRBV7-2, the J gene TRBJ1-6; 9 nucleotides agree with TRBD1. The CDR3 extends over 15 amino acids. Germline V gene lookup returns CDR1 SGHTA and CDR2 FQGNSA. J was trimmed by 6 bases and V by 5 bases; bases with no gene match: 5. The CDR3 loop is CASSHGDRVNSPLHF. CDR3 in DNA: TGTGCCAGCAGCCATGGGGACAGGGTTAATTCACCCCTCCACTTT.

In this sample, this clonotype turned up many times. V and J are TRBV4-3 and TRBJ2-7; TRBD2 agrees at 10 bases. CDR3 size: 16 residues. The germline gives CDR1 LGHNA, CDR2 YSLEER. V lost 0 bases, J lost 4 bases, and 6 bases stayed unmatched. The DNA for the CDR3 is TGCGCCAGCAGCCAAGAGATCGGACTAGCGGCTTACGAGCAGTACTTC. Translating gives CASSQEIGLAAYEQYF.

This clonotype was picked up many times. The chain is built from TRBV7-2 and TRBJ2-7; D might be TRBD1 or TRBD2, each matching 5 bases. Germline assignment: CDR1 SGHTA and CDR2 FQGNSA. Trimming took off 4 bases at V and 4 bases at J, with 23 bases between the two ends. The CDR3 has 17 residues. CDR3 in amino acids: CASSSPQWGGFQYEQYF. DNA for the CDR3: TGTGCCAGCAGCTCGCCGCAGTGGGGCGGGTTCCAATACGAGCAGTACTTC.

This clonotype was picked up many times. CDR3 nucleotides: TGTGCCTGGAGTGAGGGACGTGAGGGCTACACCTTC. Protein product: CAWSEGREGYTF. V and J are TRBV30 and TRBJ1-2; weak D call: TRBD1 (5 bases). The CDR3 contains 12 residues. From germline, CDR1 is GTSNPN and CDR2 SVGIG (reference sequence). Trimming took off 1 base at V and 8 bases at J, with 11 bases between the two ends.

In the case of this clonotype: A much larger clone differs by one base, so this may be a read error. The chain recombines TRBV7-2 with TRBJ2-7; TRBD2 agrees at 10 bases. The CDR3 consists of 17 residues. The germline V gene has CDR1 SGHTA and CDR2 FQGNSA. DNA for the CDR3: TGTGCCAGCAGCCCCGCCCTAACTAGCGGGATGGGACACGAGCAGCACTTC. Its translation: CASSPALTSGMGHEQHF.

Of note for this clonotype: Because the CDR3 is missing its conserved closing phenylalanine or tryptophan, this is likely a read error. This chain joins TRBV29-1 and TRBJ2-1; D remains unclear. The CDR3 totals 18 residues. The germline V and J ends were trimmed by 6 bases and 8 bases, with 32 bases remaining between them. Germline lookup yields CDR1 SQVTM and CDR2 ANQGSEA. This CDR3 reads CSVDNIVGNPRRTDEQFL. CDR3 DNA sequence: TGCAGCGTGGATAACATCGTCGGAAATCCCAGGCGTACCGATGAGCAGTTCCTC.